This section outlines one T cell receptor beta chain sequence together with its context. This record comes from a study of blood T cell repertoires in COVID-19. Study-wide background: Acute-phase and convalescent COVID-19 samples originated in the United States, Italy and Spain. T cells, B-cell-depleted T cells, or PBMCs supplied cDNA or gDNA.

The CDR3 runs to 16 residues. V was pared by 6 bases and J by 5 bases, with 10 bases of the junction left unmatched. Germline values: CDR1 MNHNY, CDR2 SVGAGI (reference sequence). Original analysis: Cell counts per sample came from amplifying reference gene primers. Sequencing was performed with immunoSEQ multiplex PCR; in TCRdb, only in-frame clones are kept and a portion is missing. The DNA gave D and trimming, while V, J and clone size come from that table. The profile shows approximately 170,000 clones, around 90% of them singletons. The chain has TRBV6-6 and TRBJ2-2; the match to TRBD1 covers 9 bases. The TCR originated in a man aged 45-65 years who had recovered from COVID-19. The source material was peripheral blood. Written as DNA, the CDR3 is TGTGCCAGCAGCCCCCCCCGGGACAGGGCTACCGGGGAGCTGTTTTTT. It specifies CASSPPRDRATGELFF.